This T cell receptor beta chain stems from a study of cytomegalovirus exposure and HLA in healthy donors (dated by TCRdb to 2015 to 2018). Context from the whole study: According to an earlier analysis of several hundred of the donors, about 179 million T cells yielded 117 million unique TCR beta sequences and approximately 280 Gb of sequence data. Both class I and class II loci were covered by HLA typing, at four-digit resolution. In a later genetic analysis, genome-wide SNP genotypes for 398 of the 666 donors were used, and that subset was treated as a discovery cohort. All discovery cohort repertoires had been generated on a single sequencing platform. To study patterns of TCR occurrence, a later analysis re-analyzed previously published TCR beta repertoires from 666 donors and added high-resolution HLA genotyping. The study profiled the T cell repertoires of about 720 subjects by immunosequencing and related them to cytomegalovirus serostatus. The study aimed to test whether cataloging public T cell receptors could reveal signatures of past pathogen exposure. In an earlier analysis of around 540 of the donors, high-throughput TCR beta sequencing was used to judge whether each TCR beta V gene segment behaved as functional or pseudogenic. The number of donors typed differed by locus, with 629-630 for A, B, C, DRB1 and DQB1, approximately 500 for DQA1, over 600 for DPA1, and over 400 for DPB1. The genetic ancestry cluster associated with self-reported Caucasian donors included over 65% of the 350 to 500 genotyped donors. Roughly five DR-DQ haplotypes were treated as single units for association and clustering because of strong linkage in the cohort. High-throughput TCR immunosequencing, statistical association of individual TCRs with disease status, and machine learning were combined to predict cytomegalovirus infection status. Across about 380 genotyped donors of the cohort, an average of about 250,000 unique TCR beta nucleotide sequences per donor were sequenced, and roughly a sixth of those sequences were non-productive. Rather than using new phenotypic data, the later analysis identified candidate immune exposures from TCR beta sequences and from how often those sequences occurred across donors. An early release that covered fewer than 800 HLA-typed donors contained around 330 gigabases of sequencing data and roughly 84 million unique TCR sequences. Besides the first cohort of roughly 660 subjects, a separate validation cohort made up of roughly 120 different subjects was used. Donor age, sex, ethnicity and CMV serostatus were compiled alongside the repertoire data. The paper's findings and limits, for the study overall: The cohort was sequenced for TCR beta chains only, and without alpha or paired-chain data the features that could be detected were limited. Most TCR sequences were seen in very few donors, while some public TCRs were found in many individuals. The only immune exposure information available for the cohort was CMV serostatus. In a later analysis, several top co-occurrence clusters were reported to appear linked to parvovirus B19, influenza, CMV and Epstein-Barr virus. The 87-base-pair reads could not distinguish some IMGT-functional V segments, including TRBV6-2 and TRBV6-3, so those segments were excluded. A cluster of highly shared sequence variants was judged likely to be a technical artifact of the sequencing pipeline. It was suggested by the authors that the approach could potentially be generalized to other disease states and immunological phenotypes. In a later analysis, TCR association rates were found to vary across HLA loci, with the most associated TCRs seen for DRB1 alleles and the fewest for HLA-C alleles. In a later analysis, most CMV-associated TCR beta chains were found to appear HLA-restricted, with HLA associations seemingly driven largely by CMV exposure. Because counts were too low, roughly 18 rarely observed V segments, including chromosome 9 orphons, were left out of the earlier analysis of 587 of the donors. The classifier was reported to diagnose cytomegalovirus status with high specificity and sensitivity in both the original and validation cohorts. Assigning TCR associations to individual alleles was difficult when HLA alleles, especially DR and DQ, strongly co-occurred. A later genetic analysis reported fewer N-insertions in productive TCRs among donors in an Asian-associated ancestry cluster than the approximately 700-donor mean. A few of the identified cytomegalovirus-associated TCR beta chains were confirmed in vitro to be specific for cytomegalovirus antigens. An earlier analysis of approximately 570 of the donors showed that most TCR beta V segments appeared in productive rearrangements either about 87% or about 30% of the time, which broadly matched IMGT annotations. A further reported finding was that TCR beta sequences accurately predicted the HLA-A and HLA-B alleles for most subjects in the first cohort. In a later analysis, HLA-associated TCR beta chains showed more clonal expansion and lower generation probabilities than non-associated chains that were equally common. A later genetic analysis associated a missense DCLRE1C variant with V-gene and J-gene trimming of TCR beta chains, and an independent cohort replicated the association. Sequencing depth was assumed to be roughly uniform across donors in the presence/absence analyses, though that assumption may not hold. Correlated functional status among segregating V segments might be attributable to linkage disequilibrium, but an unknown experimental factor could not be ruled out. Specific HLA alleles were associated with more than 15,000 TCR beta sequences at a false discovery rate of 0.05 in a later analysis. Because HLA typing was unavailable for some donors at each locus, only the typed subset was used in association tests. The study gave a list of some 150 TCR beta chains associated with cytomegalovirus.

As concerns this clone: Its antigen remains unidentified. No base-level quality is on record; no much larger clone is a single base apart.

In total, more than 500 healthy bone marrow donors made up the cohort. Cohort members were all nominally healthy when sampled, although unrecorded immune exposures were likely present. The donor was CMV seronegative and was included in the group of 352 seronegative cohort members. Every donor gave a peripheral blood sample, and the peripheral blood mononuclear cells from that sample were used for TCR beta sequencing. Genomic DNA was extracted from the blood cell samples with the Qiagen DNeasy Blood Extraction Kit. Library preparation was by the immunoSEQ multiplex PCR assay. The multiplex PCR relied on a mix of 60 forward primers for TCR Vbeta segments and 13 reverse primers for TCR Jbeta segments. The CDR3 region of rearranged TCR beta genes was amplified from genomic DNA by a multiplex PCR assay. The Illumina HiSeq System was used to sequence the amplified TCR beta libraries as 87-base-pair reads. On the authors' methods: Across the 700 or so repertoires, a later analysis counted tens of millions of unique TCR beta chains, 9 million to 14 million of which were shared by at least two donors. A nearest-neighbor algorithm error-corrected the raw reads and collapsed the reads into unique sequences, merging closely related sequences to remove PCR and sequencing errors. V, D and J gene segments were assigned by aligning CDR3 sequences to IMGT reference sequences. For a sequence to be retained, a match of at least six nucleotides was required to both a V gene segment and a J gene segment. A rearrangement counted as productive if the CDR3 had no stop codons and remained in frame with V and J, and every other rearrangement counted as non-productive. CDR3 was defined according to IMGT convention as the region running from the second conserved V-encoded cysteine to the conserved J-encoded phenylalanine. Sequences without an unambiguous match to a single V gene segment were excluded from the earlier analysis of over 500 of the donors. In an earlier analysis of several hundred of the donors, V segments were called functional above 56.7% productive rearrangements and were called segregating when the between-donor standard deviation exceeded 5%. A statistical classification framework was built for diagnosing cytomegalovirus status from the catalog of TCR beta chain sequences. In a later analysis, V and J genes were assigned by comparing TCR nucleotide sequences against IMGT/GENE-DB human TR gene sequences. In a later analysis, CDR3 sequences and most-parsimonious VDJ recombination scenarios were assigned using the TCRdist pipeline. In a later analysis, each TCR beta chain was defined by its CDR3 amino acid sequence together with its V-gene family, and reads lacking a unique V-gene family were excluded. To address suspected cross-contamination and a sequencing artifact, a later analysis removed 550 to 750 highly shared, low-generation-probability nucleotide sequences. A later analysis calculated a clonal expansion index for each public chain from normalized within-repertoire ranks of inferred template counts. In a later analysis, generation probabilities were computed using a VDJ recombination model fitted to out-of-frame rearrangements, and the results were checked against IGoR. Hypergeometric tests were used in a later analysis to score TCR-TCR, TCR-HLA and TCR-CMV co-occurrence, with a repertoire-size bias correction applied to the TCR pairs. In a later analysis, false discovery rates were estimated by permuting HLA or CMV assignments 20 times. In a later analysis, co-occurring TCRs were grouped using DBSCAN, with TCRdist sequence similarity added in when clustering inside HLA-allele-positive subsets. Repertoires with fewer than 30,000 or more than 120,000 public chains, plus five repertoires with anomalous nucleotide sharing, were excluded from co-occurrence clustering. TCRdb carries this immuneACCESS record with in-frame sequences only. Its versions omit some clonotypes, under half of them owing to an unresolved V gene in the studies checked, with the rest unexplained. The V and J calls and clone size are taken from that table; D and trimming were inferred from the DNA. This sample has about 67,000 clones in its table, and more than 70% of those were observed once. The ten largest clonotypes hold 9% to 10% of the sample.

The CDR3 contains 13 residues, cysteine and phenylalanine counted. Just the 39-base CDR3 DNA is kept, in frame starting at base 1. CDR1 and CDR2, looked up from the germline V gene, are SGHVS and FQNEAQ. Sequences were obtained from PBMCs. Recombination connected TRBV7-8 to TRBJ2-5; TRBD2 lines up with 8 middle nucleotides. The J call may be mistaken, given a closer DNA end match to TRBJ2-7. This TCR came from a man aged 40-50 years in good health and CMV-seronegative. Here is the DNA: TGTGCCAGCAGCATGGGACTAGCCTACGAGCAGTACTTC. This gives the protein CASSMGLAYEQYF.